This entry describes one T cell receptor beta chain. Only in-frame clones appear in the TCRdb table, and some are missing; sequencing was by immunoSEQ multiplex PCR. The table lists 66,000 or so clones, roughly 90% of them singletons, with about 5.8% in the top ten. The entry originates in a study of T cell changes during pregnancy in multiple sclerosis. Germline loops: CDR1 MGHRA, CDR2 YSYEKL. The V end lost 4 bases, the J end lost 1 base, and 10 bases lay between the germline ends. The CDR3 has 15 amino acids. This receptor was identified in a female donor with multiple sclerosis, enrolled in a pregnancy study. The sequenced sample was CD8+ T cells from peripheral blood mononuclear cells, obtained before pregnancy. This sequence joins TRBV4-1 and TRBJ2-2; D gene ambiguous. DNA of the CDR3: TGCGCCAGCAGCCCTGGCCCCGAGAACACCGGGGAGCTGTTTTTT. This sequence encodes CASSPGPENTGELFF.